Listed below are T cell receptor beta chains from one sample, sequenced in a study of blood T cell repertoires in COVID-19. Libraries were prepared by immunoSEQ multiplex PCR; TCRdb keeps only in-frame clonotypes and omits some of them. The table lists about 35,000 clones, around four fifths of them singletons, with 35% in the top ten. Sequencing was performed on peripheral blood. Receptor source: a man older than 75 with acute or convalescent COVID-19. CDR3s include the opening cysteine and the closing phenylalanine or tryptophan. The D gene is left open where the match is weak. The listing skips clone size in some rows; elsewhere it reads once, few, many or a size class.

d_call	v_call	j_call	clone_size	cdr3_nt	cdr3_aa
TRBD1	TRBV28	TRBJ1-2	once	TGTGCCAGCAGCCATTACGGGACAGCTAACTATGGCTACACCTTC	CASSHYGTANYGYTF
NA	TRBV30	TRBJ1-2	few	TGTGCCTGGAAAGGGGGTTATTCGTTCTATGGCTACACCTTC	CAWKGGYSFYGYTF
NA	TRBV27	TRBJ2-7	once	TGTGCCAGCAGTTTATCGCAGGGGTTCTTACTCTACGAGCAGTACTTC	CASSLSQGFLLYEQYF
TRBD1	TRBV2	TRBJ1-5	NA	TGTGCCAGCAGCGTAGACAGGGGGCCCCAGCATTTT	CASSVDRGPQHF
TRBD1	TRBV2	TRBJ2-3	NA	TGTGCCAGCAGTGAAGCGGGGACAGGGGGCACAGATACGCAGTATTTT	CASSEAGTGGTDTQYF
TRBD1	TRBV7-9	TRBJ1-1	NA	TGTGCCAGCAGCTTATGGGACAGGGGGATTGGTTTCTTT	CASSLWDRGIGFF
TRBD2	TRBV2	TRBJ2-5	few	TGTGCCAGCAGTGAACTAGCGGAAGAGACCCAGTACTTC	CASSELAEETQYF
TRBD1	TRBV2	TRBJ1-2	NA	TGTGCCAGCTGGGGACAGGGGGCGTATGGCTACACCTTC	CASWGQGAYGYTF
TRBD1	TRBV10-1	TRBJ2-7	NA	TGCGCCAGAAGGACATGGCAGGGGGCCTACGAGCAGTACTTC	CARRTWQGAYEQYF
NA	TRBV6-2/TRBV6-3	TRBJ1-5	NA	TGTGCCAGCAGCTCCTGGGGCGAACAGCCCCAGCATTTT	CASSSWGEQPQHF
TRBD1	TRBV24-1	TRBJ1-1	NA	TGTGCCACCAGTGATTATGACCGGGACAGGGGGACTTTCTTT	CATSDYDRDRGTFF
TRBD1	TRBV19	TRBJ2-7	NA	TGTGCCAGTAGTCGCCGGGGACAGAGCTCCTACGAGCAGTACTTC	CASSRRGQSSYEQYF
TRBD1	TRBV5-6	TRBJ1-4	few	TGTGCCAGCAGCTTGGGGACAGGTCGTGAAAAACTGTTTTTT	CASSLGTGREKLFF
NA	TRBV27	TRBJ1-2	NA	TGTGCCAGCGGCCCCCAGGGCGACGTTTATGGCTACACCTTC	CASGPQGDVYGYTF
TRBD1	TRBV5-1	TRBJ2-7	NA	TGCGCCAGCAGCCCCGGACAGGTTAGCTCCTACGAGCAGTACTTC	CASSPGQVSSYEQYF
NA	TRBV5-1	TRBJ2-1	NA	TGCGCCAGCAGCTTGAGCGAATATGAGCAGTTCTTC	CASSLSEYEQFF
TRBD1	TRBV5-8	TRBJ2-1	NA	TGTGCCAGCAGCTACCTCGGTCAGGGGGCTAGAAATGAGCAGTTCTTC	CASSYLGQGARNEQFF
TRBD1	TRBV7-6	TRBJ1-2	NA	TGTGCCAGCAGCTTAGTAGGCGGGACAGATCCAATCTATGGCTACACCTTC	CASSLVGGTDPIYGYTF
NA	TRBV5-5	TRBJ2-3	once	TGTGCCAGCGGCCGGCGGGGCGACACAGATACGCAGTATTTT	CASGRRGDTDTQYF
NA	TRBV11-2	TRBJ1-2	once	TGTGCCAGCAGCTTGAGGGGAGGGCCTCTCTATGGCTACACCTTC	CASSLRGGPLYGYTF
NA	TRBV12-3/TRBV12-4	TRBJ2-2	once	TGTGCCAGCAGTTCACTGAGGGCCGGGGAGCTGTTTTTT	CASSSLRAGELFF
TRBD1	TRBV14	TRBJ2-1	few	TGTGCCAGCAGCCAAGATTGGGGTCCAGGGGGCCATGAGCAGTTCTTC	CASSQDWGPGGHEQFF
TRBD1	TRBV23-1	TRBJ2-7	NA	TGCGCCAGCAGTGCGCGACAGGGGACTCACTACGAGCAGTACTTC	CASSARQGTHYEQYF
TRBD2	TRBV3-1/TRBV3-2	TRBJ2-3	NA	TGTGCCAGCAGCCAAGATCCACTAGCGGGATACACAGATACGCAGTATTTT	CASSQDPLAGYTDTQYF
NA	TRBV25-1	TRBJ2-2	NA	TGTGCCAGCACCACGGACAGCGGCTACACCGGGGAGCTGTTTTTT	CASTTDSGYTGELFF
TRBD1	TRBV28	TRBJ2-7	few	TGTGCCAGCACTTCACCGGGACAGGGAATCCACGAGCAGTACTTC	CASTSPGQGIHEQYF
NA	TRBV30	TRBJ2-5	NA	TGTGCCTCGGGAGACAGGGAGACCCAGTACTTC	CASGDRETQYF
TRBD1	TRBV2	TRBJ2-2	NA	TGTGCCAGCTACTCCGGGACAGGGTGGGGGGAGCTGTTTTTT	CASYSGTGWGELFF
TRBD2	TRBV7-2	TRBJ2-7	NA	TGTGCCAGCAGCTTGATAGCGGGAGGCTCCTACGAGCAGTACTTC	CASSLIAGGSYEQYF
NA	TRBV6-1	TRBJ1-1	few	TGTGCCAGCAGTGAAGCTCCGCGGATGAACACTGAAGCTTTCTTT	CASSEAPRMNTEAFF
NA	TRBV4-3	TRBJ1-2	NA	TGCGCCAGCAGCCAGGGAGTGGGCATCTCCAACTATGGCTACACCTTC	CASSQGVGISNYGYTF
NA	TRBV7-3	TRBJ2-1	NA	TGTGCCAGCAGCCCAACCCCAGACTCCTACAATGAGCAGTTCTTC	CASSPTPDSYNEQFF
TRBD2	TRBV3-1/TRBV3-2	TRBJ2-7	NA	TGTGCCAGCAACCCGGGAGGCACCTACGAGCAGTACTTC	CASNPGGTYEQYF
TRBD1	TRBV7-2	TRBJ1-6	NA	TGTGCCAGCAGCCAGACTCCGGGACAGATTAATTCACCCCTCCACTTT	CASSQTPGQINSPLHF
TRBD1	TRBV20-1	TRBJ1-2	NA	TGCAGTCCCCCGACAGGGAGCGGCTACACCTTC	CSPPTGSGYTF
NA	TRBV25-1	TRBJ1-1	once	TGTGCCAGCAGTCCCTCCGACAGTACCACTGAAGCTTTCTTT	CASSPSDSTTEAFF
TRBD2	TRBV6-6	TRBJ2-7	NA	TGTGCCAGCAGAACGGGCGGGGGGACCTCCTACGAGCAGTACTTC	CASRTGGGTSYEQYF
NA	TRBV18	TRBJ1-5	NA	TGTGCCAGCTCACCCCAGGGAAGCAATCAGCCCCAGCATTTT	CASSPQGSNQPQHF
NA	TRBV7-2	TRBJ1-6	NA	TGTGCCAGCAGCTTAGCGGGAGGGTCACCCCTCCACTTT	CASSLAGGSPLHF
TRBD1	TRBV4-1	TRBJ2-1	NA	TGCGCCAGCAGCACTCCCCGACAGGGGGCAAGTTACAATGAGCAGTTCTTC	CASSTPRQGASYNEQFF
TRBD1	TRBV30	TRBJ1-2	NA	TGTGCCTGGAGCGGGACAGGGGGGATAGGAGGCTACACCTTC	CAWSGTGGIGGYTF
NA	TRBV2	TRBJ1-3	once	TGTGCCAGCTCGACAGACTCTGGAAACACCATATATTTT	CASSTDSGNTIYF
NA	TRBV7-9	TRBJ2-5	NA	TGTGCCAGCAGCTTCAGCGGGACCCAGTACTTC	CASSFSGTQYF
NA	TRBV30	TRBJ1-2	NA	TGTGCCTGGAGTGTACGGAGAGATGGCTACACCTTC	CAWSVRRDGYTF
TRBD1	TRBV19	TRBJ1-6	NA	TGTGCCAGTAGTATGGGGGGACAGGGAAGAGCCCTCCACTTT	CASSMGGQGRALHF
NA	TRBV9	TRBJ2-1	NA	TGTGCCAGCAGCGAACTAGTTCGGTCTGAGCAGTTCTTC	CASSELVRSEQFF
TRBD1	TRBV24-1	TRBJ1-1	NA	TGTGCCACCAGTGATTTAAGTGTCCCTTCCGGGACAGGGGTTATCACTGAAGCTTTCTTT	CATSDLSVPSGTGVITEAFF
TRBD1	TRBV19	TRBJ1-2	NA	TGTGCCAGTAGTATAAGCCGGGACAGGGGCACTTTCTATGGCTACACCTTC	CASSISRDRGTFYGYTF
TRBD1	TRBV2	TRBJ2-3	few	TGTGCCAGCAGTTTACGACAGGGAGGCACAGATACGCAGTATTTT	CASSLRQGGTDTQYF
TRBD1	TRBV3-1/TRBV3-2	TRBJ1-3	once	TGTGCCAGCAGCCAAGTGGGACAGGCGGGAAACACCATATATTTT	CASSQVGQAGNTIYF
TRBD2	TRBV13	TRBJ2-3	NA	TGTGCCAGCAGCTCCATACGGATATTAGAGCGGGGGTCAGATACGCAGTATTTT	CASSSIRILERGSDTQYF
TRBD2	TRBV11-2	TRBJ2-3	NA	TGTGCCAGCTCTACAGCGGGACTTAGACAAGATACGCAGTATTTT	CASSTAGLRQDTQYF
NA	TRBV7-9	TRBJ2-5	NA	TGTGCCAGCAGCCCCCCGGGTAGGGAGACCCAGTACTTC	CASSPPGRETQYF
TRBD2	TRBV28	TRBJ2-4	NA	TGTGCCAGCGCACATTACGGGGGGGCGGGGGACATTCAGTACTTC	CASAHYGGAGDIQYF
NA	TRBV12-3/TRBV12-4	TRBJ1-3	NA	TGTGCCAGTGACACTTACTCTGGAAACACCATATATTTT	CASDTYSGNTIYF
TRBD1	TRBV5-6	TRBJ1-2	NA	TGTGCCAGCAGCTTGGCCTCCGGACAGGCTAGCTATGGCTACACCTTC	CASSLASGQASYGYTF
TRBD1	TRBV19	TRBJ2-4	NA	TGTGCCAGTAGGTTTGACAGGGATCCCAAAAACATTCAGTACTTC	CASRFDRDPKNIQYF
NA	TRBV2	TRBJ2-1	NA	TGTGCCAGTGGCCGGGCTAGCCCGACCTACAATGAGCAGTTCTTC	CASGRASPTYNEQFF
NA	TRBV15	TRBJ1-4	NA	TGTGCCACCAGCAGAGTAGTATCGGAAAAACTGTTTTTT	CATSRVVSEKLFF
TRBD1	TRBV12-3/TRBV12-4	TRBJ1-2	NA	TGTGCCAGCAGCCGGACAGGGCGGGGCTACACCTTC	CASSRTGRGYTF